This T cell receptor (beta chain) was retrieved from a study of blood T cell repertoires in COVID-19. Data came from immunoSEQ multiplex PCR; TCRdb stores just in-frame clones and leaves some out. The table includes about 260,000 clones, 87% detected once. Germline V CDR1 and CDR2: MNHEY, SMNVEV (reference sequence). Trimming at V came to 7 bases and at J to 2 bases, leaving 7 bases not matched to a gene. The CDR3 totals 15 residues. The receptor was derived from a woman between 50 and 59 years old with acute or convalescent COVID-19. Sequencing was performed on peripheral blood. The chain carries TRBV27 and TRBJ2-1, with 8 bases that match TRBD2. The CDR3 DNA reads as TGTGCCAGCATGTTTTTTAGCGGGACCTACAATGAGCAGTTCTTC. It translates to CASMFFSGTYNEQFF.